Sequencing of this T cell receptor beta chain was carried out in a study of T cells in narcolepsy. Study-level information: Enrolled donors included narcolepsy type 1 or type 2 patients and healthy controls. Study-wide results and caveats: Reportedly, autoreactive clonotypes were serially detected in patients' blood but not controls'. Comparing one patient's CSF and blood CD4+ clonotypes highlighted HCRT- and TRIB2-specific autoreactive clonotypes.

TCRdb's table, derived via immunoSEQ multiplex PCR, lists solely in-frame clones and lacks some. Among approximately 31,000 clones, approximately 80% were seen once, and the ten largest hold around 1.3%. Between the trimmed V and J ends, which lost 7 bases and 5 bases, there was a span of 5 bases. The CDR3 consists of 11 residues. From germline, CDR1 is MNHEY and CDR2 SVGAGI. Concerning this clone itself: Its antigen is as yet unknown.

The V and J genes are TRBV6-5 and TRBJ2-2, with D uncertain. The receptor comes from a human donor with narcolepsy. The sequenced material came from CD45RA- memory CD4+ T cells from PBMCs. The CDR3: CASTITGELFF. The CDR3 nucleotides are TGTGCCAGCACCATAACCGGGGAGCTGTTTTTT.